The next 7 T cell receptor beta chains were all read from a single sample in a study of T-cell reconstitution after alpha-beta-depleted transplantation in children. Library preparation (for TCRbeta) was performed with unique molecular identifiers. TCRdb re-called the PCR reads with MiXCR, one entry per CDR3 protein. This table has around 680,000 distinct CDR3 sequences, approximately 16% appearing once. The sequencing used PBMCs from the stem cell graft donor, collected from the stem cell graft. The receptors come from a human donor who donated a stem cell graft to a child with acute myeloid leukemia.

This rearrangement joins TRBV28 to TRBJ1-2; 8 bases align to TRBD1. The CDR3 sequence is 15 residues long. CDR1 and CDR2 (germline): MDHEN, SYDVKM. V shed 6 bases, J shed 7 bases, and the junction held 13 bases outside the gene matches. CDR3 bases: TGTGCCAGCAGGACCCCTCCGACAGGGGCTCCTGGCTACACCTTC. Amino acids: CASRTPPTGAPGYTF.

This clonotype was seen only a few times. V usage is TRBV13 and J usage is TRBJ2-3; D not resolved. Germline V gene data show CDR1 as PRHDT and CDR2 as FYEKMQ (reference sequence). Deletions cut 7 bases from V and 4 bases from J, with 15 bases between. This CDR3 has 14 amino acids. The CDR3 region has the DNA TGTGCCAGCACCCCACTCACACAACCAGATACGCAGTATTTT. It encodes CASTPLTQPDTQYF.

This clonotype was counted between two and nine times. The chain is built from TRBV6-2 or TRBV6-3 and TRBJ1-6; D is unclear. The CDR3 spans 16 residues. Trimming cost V 4 bases and J 3 bases, with 13 bases left between them. The germline gives CDR1 MNHEY, CDR2 SVGEGT. CDR3 coding DNA: TGTGCCAGCAGTTTCCCGACAAGACTCTATAATTCACCCCTCCACTTT. Its translation: CASSFPTRLYNSPLHF.

This clonotype was recorded many times. V usage is TRBV20-1 and J usage is TRBJ2-1, with D unresolved. In germline, CDR1 is DFQATT, CDR2 SNEGSKA (reference sequence). The CDR3 spans 10 residues. V was pared by 5 bases and J by 4 bases, with 3 bases between. The CDR3 DNA sequence: TGCAGTGCTGTTTACAATGAGCAGTTCTTC. The encoded protein is CSAVYNEQFF.

The chain combines TRBV12-3 or TRBV12-4 with TRBJ2-3, with TRBD2 identical over 10 bases. CDR3 length equals 16 residues. The V and J ends lost 7 bases and 5 bases, in that order; junction bases with no gene match: 12. The CDR3 here is CASKTLAGAGGDTQYF. CDR3 coding DNA: TGTGCCAGCAAGACCCTAGCGGGGGCAGGGGGAGATACGCAGTATTTT.

This clonotype was counted ten times or more. This rearrangement joins TRBV4-3 to TRBJ1-2; no clear D gene. The V end lost 1 base, the J end lost 8 bases, and 8 bases lay between the germline ends. There are 12 residues in the CDR3. The V gene's germline CDR1 is LGHNA and CDR2 YSLEER. The CDR3 DNA reads as TGCGCCAGCAGCCAAGGAGGTTCCGGCTACACCTTC. It is translated as CASSQGGSGYTF.

This clonotype turned up a few times. The chain joins TRBV10-2 to TRBJ1-6, with D possibly matching TRBD1 (6 bases). The germline V gene has CDR1 WSHSY and CDR2 SAAADI. CDR3 length: 16 amino acids. Trimming cost V 0 bases and J 7 bases, with 13 bases left between them. CDR3 sequence: CASSESVQGRNSPLHF. In DNA form, the CDR3 reads TGCGCCAGCAGTGAGTCGGTACAGGGCCGAAATTCACCCCTCCACTTT.